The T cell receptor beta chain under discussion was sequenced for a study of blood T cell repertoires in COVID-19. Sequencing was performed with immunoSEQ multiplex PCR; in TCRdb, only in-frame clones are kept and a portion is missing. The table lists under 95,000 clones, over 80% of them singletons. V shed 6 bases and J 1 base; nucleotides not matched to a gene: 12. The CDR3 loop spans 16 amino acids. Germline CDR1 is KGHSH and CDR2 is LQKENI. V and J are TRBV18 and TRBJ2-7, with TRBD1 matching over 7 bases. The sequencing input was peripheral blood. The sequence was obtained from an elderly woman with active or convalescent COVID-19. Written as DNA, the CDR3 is TGTGCCAGCTCTCAAACAGGGGTAAAGCTATCCTACGAGCAGTACTTC. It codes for CASSQTGVKLSYEQYF.